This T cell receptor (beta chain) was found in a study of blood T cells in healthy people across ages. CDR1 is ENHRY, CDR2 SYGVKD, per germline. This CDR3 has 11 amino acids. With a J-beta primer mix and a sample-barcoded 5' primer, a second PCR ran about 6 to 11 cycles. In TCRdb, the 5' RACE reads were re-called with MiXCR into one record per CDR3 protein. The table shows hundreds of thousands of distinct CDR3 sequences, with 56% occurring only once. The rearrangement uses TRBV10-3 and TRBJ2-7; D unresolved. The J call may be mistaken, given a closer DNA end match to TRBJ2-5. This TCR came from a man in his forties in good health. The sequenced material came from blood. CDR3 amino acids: CAISDSGTQYF. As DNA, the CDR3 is TGTGCCATCAGTGATAGTGGGACCCAGTACTTC.